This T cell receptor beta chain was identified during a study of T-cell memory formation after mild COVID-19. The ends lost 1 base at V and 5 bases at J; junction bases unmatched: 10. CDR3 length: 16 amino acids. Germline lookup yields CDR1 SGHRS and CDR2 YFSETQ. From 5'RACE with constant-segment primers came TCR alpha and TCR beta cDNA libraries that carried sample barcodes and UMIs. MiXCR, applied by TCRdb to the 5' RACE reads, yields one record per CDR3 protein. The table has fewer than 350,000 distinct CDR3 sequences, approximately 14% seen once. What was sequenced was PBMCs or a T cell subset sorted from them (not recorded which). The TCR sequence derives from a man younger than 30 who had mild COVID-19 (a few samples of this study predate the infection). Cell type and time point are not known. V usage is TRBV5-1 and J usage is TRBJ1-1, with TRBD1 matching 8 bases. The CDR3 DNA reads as TGCGCCAGCAGCTTGTGGGGTTCGACAGGGGTTACTGAAGCTTTCTTT. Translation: CASSLWGSTGVTEAFF. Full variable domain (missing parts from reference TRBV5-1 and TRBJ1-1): KAGVTQTPRYLIKTRGQQVTLSCSPISGHRSVSWYQQTPGQGLQFLFEYFSETQRNKGNFPGRFSGRQFSNSRSEMNVSTLELGDSALYLCASSLWGSTGVTEAFFGQGTRLTVV.